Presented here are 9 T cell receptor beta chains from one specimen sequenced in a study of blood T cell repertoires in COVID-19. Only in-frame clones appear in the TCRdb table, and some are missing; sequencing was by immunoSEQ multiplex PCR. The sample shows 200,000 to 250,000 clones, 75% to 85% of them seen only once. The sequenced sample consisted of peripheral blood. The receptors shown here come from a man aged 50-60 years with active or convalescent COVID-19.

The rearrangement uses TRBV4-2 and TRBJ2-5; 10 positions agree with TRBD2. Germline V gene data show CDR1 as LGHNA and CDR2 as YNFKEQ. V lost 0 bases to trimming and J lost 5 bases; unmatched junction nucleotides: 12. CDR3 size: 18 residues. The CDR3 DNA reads TGTGCCAGCAGCCAAGAAGGTGTCTGGGCTAGCGGGAGTGAGACCCAGTACTTC. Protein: CASSQEGVWASGSETQYF.

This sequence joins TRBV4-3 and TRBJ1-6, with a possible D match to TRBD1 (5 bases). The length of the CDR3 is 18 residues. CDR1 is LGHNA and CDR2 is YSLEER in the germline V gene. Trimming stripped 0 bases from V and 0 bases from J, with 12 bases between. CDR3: CASSQEQEYLSYNSPLHF. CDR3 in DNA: TGCGCCAGCAGCCAAGAACAGGAATACCTCTCCTATAATTCACCCCTCCACTTT.

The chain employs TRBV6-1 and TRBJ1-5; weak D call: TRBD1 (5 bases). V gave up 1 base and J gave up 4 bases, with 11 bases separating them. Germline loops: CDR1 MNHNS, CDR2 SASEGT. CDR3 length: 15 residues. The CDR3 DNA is TGTGCCAGCAGTGAAGGCGCGACAGCAAATCAGCCCCAGCATTTT. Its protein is CASSEGATANQPQHF.

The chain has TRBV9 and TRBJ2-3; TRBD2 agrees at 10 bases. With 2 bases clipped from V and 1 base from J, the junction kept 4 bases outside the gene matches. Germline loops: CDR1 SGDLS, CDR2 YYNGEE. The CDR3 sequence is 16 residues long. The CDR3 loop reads CASSVFLAGGTDTQYF. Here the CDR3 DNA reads TGTGCCAGCAGCGTCTTCCTAGCGGGGGGCACAGATACGCAGTATTTT. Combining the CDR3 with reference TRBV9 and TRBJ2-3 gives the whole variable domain DSGVTQTPKHLITATGQRVTLRCSPRSGDLSVYWYQQSLDQGLQFLIQYYNGEERAKGNILERFSAQQFPDLHSELNLSSLELGDSALYFCASSVFLAGGTDTQYFGPGTRLTVL.

CDR3 coding DNA: TGTGCCACCAGCAGGCTAGAGGGGCAGGGGGCAGAGACCCAGTACTTC. Translation gives CATSRLEGQGAETQYF. The V and J genes are TRBV15 and TRBJ2-5; TRBD1 matches at 8 bases. Trimming took 3 bases from V and 4 from J; bases not matched to a gene: 10. The germline V gene encodes CDR1 LNHNV and CDR2 YYDKDF (reference sequence). The length of the CDR3 is 16 residues.

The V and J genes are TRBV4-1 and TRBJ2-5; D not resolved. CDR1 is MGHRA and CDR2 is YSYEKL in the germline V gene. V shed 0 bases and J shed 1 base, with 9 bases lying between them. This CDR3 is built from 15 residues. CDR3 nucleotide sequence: TGCGCCAGCAGCCAAGATAGGAGACCCCAAGAGACCCAGTACTTC. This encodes CASSQDRRPQETQYF.

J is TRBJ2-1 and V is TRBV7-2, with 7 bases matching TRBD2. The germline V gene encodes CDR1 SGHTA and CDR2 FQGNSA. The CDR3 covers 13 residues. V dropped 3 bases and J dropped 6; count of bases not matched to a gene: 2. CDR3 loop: CASSLVAGNEQFF. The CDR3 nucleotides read TGTGCCAGCAGCTTGGTAGCGGGCAATGAGCAGTTCTTC.

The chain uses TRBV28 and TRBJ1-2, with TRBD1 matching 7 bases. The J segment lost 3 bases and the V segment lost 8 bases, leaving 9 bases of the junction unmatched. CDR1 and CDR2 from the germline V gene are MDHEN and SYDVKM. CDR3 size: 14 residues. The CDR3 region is CASATTGLDYGYTF. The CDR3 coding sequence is TGTGCCAGCGCAACGACAGGGTTGGACTATGGCTACACCTTC.

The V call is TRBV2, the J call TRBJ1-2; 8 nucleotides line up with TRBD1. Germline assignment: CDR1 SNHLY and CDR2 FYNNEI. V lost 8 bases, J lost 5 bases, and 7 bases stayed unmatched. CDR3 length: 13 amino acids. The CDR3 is CASRGQGIYGYTF. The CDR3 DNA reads TGTGCCAGCCGCGGACAGGGAATTTATGGCTACACCTTC.